The rows below give T cell receptor beta chains drawn from one sample of a study of control samples from healthy donors and cancer patients. TCRdb's table, derived via immunoSEQ multiplex PCR, lists solely in-frame clones and lacks some. The data contain roughly 76,000 clones, about 93% of them singletons. Material: blood. These receptors were obtained from a woman between 18 and 29 years old in good health. The CDR3 runs from the conserved cysteine through the conserved F or W. The order of the fields is J gene, D gene, clone size, V gene, CDR3 protein, CDR3 DNA. A D gene is named only where the DNA matches it firmly. Clone size is given for some rows only: seen once, a few or many times, or a class if the clone is expanded.

>TRBJ2-7|NA|NA|TRBV28
CASSFFAEQYF
TGTGCCAGCAGTTTCTTTGCCGAGCAGTACTTC
>TRBJ2-3|TRBD1|NA|TRBV12-5
CASGPTGTDTQYF
TGTGCTAGTGGACCGACAGGGACAGATACGCAGTATTTT
>TRBJ2-3|TRBD2|NA|TRBV29-1
CSVEAAGGSDTQYF
TGCAGCGTTGAAGCCGCGGGAGGATCAGATACGCAGTATTTT
>TRBJ2-7|NA|NA|TRBV2
CASSVAGAAFGYEQYF
TGTGCCAGCAGTGTTGCAGGGGCGGCGTTCGGGTACGAGCAGTACTTC
>TRBJ2-7|NA|NA|TRBV7-9
CASSFAPYEQYF
TGTGCCAGCAGCTTCGCACCCTACGAGCAGTACTTC
>TRBJ1-2|TRBD1|NA|TRBV19
CASSRFRDRDPYGYTF
TGTGCCAGTAGTAGATTCCGGGACAGGGACCCCTATGGCTACACCTTC
>TRBJ2-1|TRBD1|NA|TRBV5-1
CASSFTGVDEQFF
TGCGCCAGCAGCTTTACAGGGGTGGATGAGCAGTTCTTC
>TRBJ1-3|NA|NA|TRBV10-3
CAISESGFSSGNTIYF
TGTGCCATCAGTGAGTCCGGGTTCTCCTCTGGAAACACCATATATTTT
>TRBJ2-7|TRBD2|NA|TRBV27
CASSPSGRSYEQYF
TGTGCCAGCAGCCCTAGCGGGAGGTCCTACGAGCAGTACTTC
>TRBJ2-3|NA|once|TRBV5-6
CASSHEGTDTQYF
TGTGCCAGCAGCCACGAAGGCACAGATACGCAGTATTTT
>TRBJ2-5|NA|NA|TRBV9
CASSAGSKEETQYF
TGTGCCAGCAGCGCCGGGTCGAAGGAAGAGACCCAGTACTTC
>TRBJ1-1|NA|NA|TRBV11-2
CASSFGSNTEAFF
TGTGCCAGCAGTTTTGGGTCGAACACTGAAGCTTTCTTT
>TRBJ1-2|NA|NA|TRBV6-5
CASSYSPFYGYTF
TGTGCCAGCAGTTACTCTCCTTTCTATGGCTACACCTTC
>TRBJ2-2|NA|few|TRBV9
CASSVGFGNTGELFF
TGTGCCAGCAGCGTAGGGTTCGGGAACACCGGGGAGCTGTTTTTT
>TRBJ1-1|NA|once|TRBV27
CASSRWTGELNTEAFF
TGTGCCAGCAGCCGATGGACCGGCGAGTTGAACACTGAAGCTTTCTTT